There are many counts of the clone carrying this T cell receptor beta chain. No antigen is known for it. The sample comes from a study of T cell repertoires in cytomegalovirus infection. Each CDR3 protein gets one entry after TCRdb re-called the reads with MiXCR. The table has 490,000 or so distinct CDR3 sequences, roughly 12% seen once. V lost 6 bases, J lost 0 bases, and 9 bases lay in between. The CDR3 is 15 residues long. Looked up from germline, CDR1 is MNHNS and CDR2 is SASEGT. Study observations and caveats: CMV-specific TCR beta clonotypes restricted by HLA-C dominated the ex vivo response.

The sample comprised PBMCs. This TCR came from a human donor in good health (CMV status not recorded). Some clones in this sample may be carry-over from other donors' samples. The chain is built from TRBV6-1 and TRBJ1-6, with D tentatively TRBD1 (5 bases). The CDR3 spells CASRGLISYNSPLHF. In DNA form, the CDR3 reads TGTGCCAGCAGGGGACTGATCTCCTATAATTCACCCCTCCACTTT.